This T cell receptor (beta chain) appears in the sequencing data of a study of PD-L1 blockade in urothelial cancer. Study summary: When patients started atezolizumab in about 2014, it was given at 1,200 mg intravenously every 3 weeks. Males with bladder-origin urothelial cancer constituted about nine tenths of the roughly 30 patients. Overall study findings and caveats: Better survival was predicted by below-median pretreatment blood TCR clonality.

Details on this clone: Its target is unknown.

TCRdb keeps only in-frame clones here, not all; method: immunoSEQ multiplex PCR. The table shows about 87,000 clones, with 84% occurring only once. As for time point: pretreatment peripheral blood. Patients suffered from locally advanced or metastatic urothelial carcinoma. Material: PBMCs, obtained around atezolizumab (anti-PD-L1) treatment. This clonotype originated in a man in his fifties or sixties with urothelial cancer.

The CDR3 spells CASSAQTSAGETQYF. The CDR3 bases are TGTGCCAGCAGCGCGCAGACTAGCGCGGGGGAGACCCAGTACTTC. The chain uses TRBV7-9 and TRBJ2-5, with 8 bases identical to TRBD2. CDR3 length: 15 residues. J lost 5 bases, V lost 5 bases, and 10 bases had no gene match. Germline CDR1 is SEHNR and CDR2 is FQNEAQ (reference sequence). The full variable domain, completed using reference TRBV7-9 and TRBJ2-5, is DTGVSQNPRHKITKRGQNVTFRCDPISEHNRLYWYRQTLGQGPEFLTYFQNEAQLEKSRLLSDRFSAERPKGSFSTLEIQRTEQGDSAMYLCASSAQTSAGETQYFGPGTRLLVL.